This T cell receptor beta chain was observed in a study of T cells in narcolepsy. Turning to the study itself: Enrolled donors included narcolepsy type 1 or type 2 patients and healthy controls.

As regards this clone: No antigen is known for it.

The germline V gene encodes CDR1 MNHEY and CDR2 SMNVEV (reference sequence). The CDR3 is 13 residues long. Deletions cut 2 bases from V and 4 bases from J, with 8 bases between. General study points: Healthy controls reportedly lacked the autoreactive clonotypes serially found in patients' blood. Some memory CD4+ repertoires had no autoreactive clone sequences. Same-patient CSF and blood CD4+ T cell clonotypes included HCRT-specific and TRIB2-specific autoreactive ones.

Sequenced by immunoSEQ multiplex PCR; TCRdb stores in-frame clones only, minus some. The sample yields 28,000 or so clones, 82% seen once. Sequenced input: CD45RA- memory CD4+ T cells from PBMCs. The TCR comes from a human donor with narcolepsy. The V call is TRBV27, the J call TRBJ1-2; a possible D gene is TRBD1 (6 bases). The CDR3 sequence is CASSLAQGYGYTF. The CDR3 DNA follows: TGTGCCAGCAGTTTAGCACAGGGCTATGGCTACACCTTC.